This T cell receptor beta chain derives from a study of low-dose radiotherapy and immunotherapy resistance in tumors (dated by TCRdb to between 2021 and 2024). Regarding the complete study: Patients in Cohort 1 were given 0.5 Gy per fraction every 2 weeks, and the prescribed total PTV dose was 6.5 Gy. Aspirin 300 mg was taken orally once daily by patients for four cycles, starting on cycle 1 day 1. Intravenous cyclophosphamide at 200 mg/m2 was administered every two weeks, one day ahead of each radiation and immunotherapy administration. Cohort 2 received 1 Gy per fraction every two weeks, with a total of 13 Gy over 26 weeks. Eight patients were included in the translational analysis: three from the first dose cohort and the first five from the second dose cohort. Trial participants were not randomized into treatment groups. Patients were given nivolumab as a 240 mg flat dose every two weeks and ipilimumab at 1 mg/kg every six weeks, with both drugs delivered intravenously.

Superscript III and a set of TRAV- and TRBV-specific primers were used to synthesize first-strand cDNA, so that both TCRalpha and TCRbeta chains were covered. TCRs were amplified with Phusion for 20 PCR cycles, with a constant-region primer paired with the adapter attached to the V primers. Amplification of the isolated mRNA was done with the MessageAmp II aRNA Amplification Kit, which involved a roughly 17-hour in vitro transcription at 37 degrees C. The Dynabeads mRNA DIRECT Purification Kit was used to isolate mRNA for TCR sequencing. Indexed Illumina adapters were added in a second Phusion PCR of 25 to 30 cycles, after which AMPure XP beads were used to purify the products. In the authors' own workflow: Using custom Perl scripts, TCR sequences encoding the same protein were pooled, out-of-frame sequences were removed, and the abundance of each clonotype was computed. TCR sequences supported by only a single read were excluded from analysis. Shannon entropy, Gini index, clonality, richness, and the frequency of TCRs shared between repertoires were included as repertoire metrics. TCRdb trimmed the raw reads at Q25, called clones with MiXCR and kept productive beta chains. Rows merge per CDR3 protein into single entries with the most common DNA and genes. TCRdb assigned the V and J calls; the authors' analysis was not used. Within this sample are just over 14,000 distinct CDR3 sequences, with approximately 50% of them counted one time only. The ten biggest clones cover roughly 3.5% of the sample.

The donors came from RACIN, which was a single-arm phase I dose-escalation trial that paired nivolumab and ipilimumab with aspirin, low-dose cyclophosphamide and low-dose radiotherapy. Patients were eligible if they had advanced solid tumors that were TIL-negative. Concerning this clonotype: There is no known antigen for this receptor. Base qualities are not at hand, and no much larger clone is one base apart.

CDR1 and CDR2 were assigned from the germline V gene as MNHEY and SVGEGT. V and J are trimmed by 7 bases and 4 bases, and the gene matches miss 8 bases of the junction. There are 14 amino acids in the CDR3, from cysteine to phenylalanine inclusive. Only the CDR3 part of the read is kept: 42 bases, read in frame from the first base. The V gene is TRBV6-2 or TRBV6-3 and the J gene is TRBJ1-1, with TRBD1 matching 8 junction bases. This receptor was taken from a human donor with advanced metastatic prostate, ovarian, gallbladder or colorectal cancer (not recorded which). This table probably holds off-target reads from a library built for another chain. The CDR3 reads as follows: CASNNPRGLTEAFF. The DNA reads TGTGCCAGCAATAACCCCAGGGGGCTCACTGAAGCTTTCTTT.